The next 16 T cell receptor beta chains were all read from a single sample in a study of blood T cell repertoires in COVID-19. Sequenced by immunoSEQ multiplex PCR; TCRdb stores in-frame clones only, minus some. The sample contains 130,000 or so clones, over 70% of which appear only once. Sample: peripheral blood. Receptors originate from a man in his sixties with active or convalescent COVID-19.

V and J are TRBV5-1 and TRBJ2-1; 8 positions agree with TRBD2. Looked up from germline, CDR1 is SGHRS and CDR2 is YFSETQ. Trimming took 5 bases from V and 2 from J; bases not matched to a gene: 3. The CDR3 is 14 residues long. CDR3 sequence (DNA): TGCGCCAGCAGGTATAGCGGGACCTACAATGAGCAGTTCTTC. Residues: CASRYSGTYNEQFF. The entire variable domain, with the rest obtained from reference TRBV5-1 and TRBJ2-1, is as follows: KAGVTQTPRYLIKTRGQQVTLSCSPISGHRSVSWYQQTPGQGLQFLFEYFSETQRNKGNFPGRFSGRQFSNSRSEMNVSTLELGDSALYLCASRYSGTYNEQFFGPGTRLTVL.

The V call is TRBV18, the J call TRBJ1-5, with 8 nucleotides matching TRBD1. Germline values: CDR1 KGHSH, CDR2 LQKENI. The trim removed 3 bases at V and 6 bases at J, leaving 7 bases unmatched. This CDR3 has 15 residues. The CDR3 bases are TGTGCCAGCTCACCCGCTGGACAGGGTCTTCAGCCCCAGCATTTT. Amino acids: CASSPAGQGLQPQHF.

The genes are TRBV5-6 and TRBJ1-4; TRBD1 matches 7 bases. This CDR3 has 14 residues. Germline V gives CDR1 SGHDT, CDR2 YYEEEE. Losses at the gene ends were 2 bases for V and 4 bases for J; bases not matched to a gene: 2. The CDR3 sequence: CASSFGTVNEKLFF. The DNA of the CDR3 is TGTGCCAGCAGCTTCGGGACAGTTAATGAAAAACTGTTTTTT. The variable domain in full, with the rest retrieved from reference TRBV5-6 and TRBJ1-4, is DAGVTQSPTHLIKTRGQQVTLRCSPKSGHDTVSWYQQALGQGPQFIFQYYEEEERQRGNFPDRFSGHQFPNYSSELNVNALLLGDSALYLCASSFGTVNEKLFFGSGTQLSVL.

The V call is TRBV24-1, the J call TRBJ1-1; weak D call: TRBD1 (6 bases). The V end lost 3 bases, the J end lost 5 bases, and 15 bases lay between the germline ends. This CDR3 comprises 15 residues. Germline-derived CDR1 and CDR2 are KGHDR and SFDVKD. The CDR3 sequence: CATSDPREGGTEAFF. The CDR3 DNA follows: TGTGCCACCAGTGATCCCCGGGAGGGGGGGACTGAAGCTTTCTTT.

CDR3 residues: CASSASVRLEQYF. The CDR3 nucleotides are TGTGCCAGCAGCGCTAGCGTTCGTCTCGAGCAGTACTTC. This chain joins TRBV7-2 and TRBJ2-7, with TRBD2 as a possible D gene (6 bases). The germline V gene encodes CDR1 SGHTA and CDR2 FQGNSA. The CDR3 loop spans 13 amino acids. The germline V and J ends were trimmed by 5 bases and 6 bases, with 14 bases remaining between them.

The chain uses TRBV3-1 (or the pseudogene TRBV3-2) and TRBJ2-7; D gene uncertain. CDR1 LGHDT and CDR2 YNNKEL come from the germline V gene (reference sequence). The CDR3 has 16 residues. Trimming pared 0 bases from V and 3 bases from J, leaving 15 bases between. The CDR3 loop is CASSQDRQVLGYEQYF. CDR3 DNA: TGTGCCAGCAGCCAAGATCGGCAGGTTCTGGGCTACGAGCAGTACTTC.

This chain links TRBV28 with TRBJ1-2; 9 bases agree with TRBD1. CDR3 length: 17 residues. Germline V gene lookup returns CDR1 MDHEN and CDR2 SYDVKM. With 4 bases clipped from V and 4 bases from J, the junction kept 13 bases outside the gene matches. The CDR3 nucleotides read TGTGCCAGCAGTTCACCGGGACAGGGTGTAAGATTCTATGGCTACACCTTC. Translated: CASSSPGQGVRFYGYTF.

The chain combines TRBV29-1 with TRBJ1-2, with D tentatively TRBD1 (5 bases). This CDR3 spans 15 amino acids. Germline CDR1 SQVTM, CDR2 ANQGSEA. V lost 4 bases, J lost 4 bases, and 19 bases lay in between. The CDR3 nucleotides are TGCAGCGTTGGGGGCCGGTACATTCAATTCTATGGCTACACCTTC. This sequence encodes CSVGGRYIQFYGYTF.

The chain employs TRBV7-9 and TRBJ1-1; D gene uncertain. This CDR3 is 15 amino acids long. Trimming removed 2 bases at V and 0 bases at J, with 10 bases between. The germline V gene encodes CDR1 SEHNR and CDR2 FQNEAQ (reference sequence). In DNA, the CDR3 is TGTGCCAGCAGCTTACAGGTGACCCTGAACACTGAAGCTTTCTTT. As protein: CASSLQVTLNTEAFF.

The rearrangement links TRBV27 to TRBJ2-6, with D possibly TRBD1 on 6 matching bases. Germline CDR1 is MNHEY and CDR2 is SMNVEV (reference sequence). The CDR3 runs 18 residues. V was shortened by 5 bases and J by 0 bases, with 17 bases between the two germline ends. DNA for the CDR3: TGTGCCAGCAGTCGTCGGACAGATCACTTCTCTGGGGCCAACGTCCTGACTTTC. As protein: CASSRRTDHFSGANVLTF.

V and J are TRBV7-9 and TRBJ2-1; 8 bases map to TRBD2. Germline CDR1 SEHNR, CDR2 FQNEAQ (reference sequence). The trim removed 1 base at V and 4 bases at J, leaving 3 bases unmatched. CDR3 size: 15 residues. The CDR3 is CASSLEGGRYNEQFF. Written as DNA, the CDR3 is TGTGCCAGCAGCTTAGAAGGCGGGAGGTACAATGAGCAGTTCTTC.

The chain recombines TRBV7-2 with TRBJ2-1; 15 bases are a match to TRBD2. V lost 5 bases and J lost 10; bases outside the gene matches: 9. The CDR3 runs to 16 residues. The V gene's germline CDR1 is SGHTA and CDR2 FQGNSA. This CDR3 reads CASSTQGLAGGGEQFF. CDR3 nucleotide sequence: TGTGCCAGCAGCACCCAAGGACTAGCGGGAGGGGGAGAGCAGTTCTTC.

The genes are TRBV28 and TRBJ2-1; D perhaps matches TRBD2 (5 bases). This CDR3 has 12 amino acids. Germline values: CDR1 MDHEN, CDR2 SYDVKM. The V and J ends lost 7 bases and 5 bases respectively, with 9 bases between them. In nucleotides, the CDR3 is TGTGCCAGCAAAAGCGGTCACAATGAGCAGTTCTTC. It specifies CASKSGHNEQFF.

The chain joins TRBV3-1 (or the pseudogene TRBV3-2) to TRBJ2-2, with D possibly TRBD1 on 6 matching bases. The germline V and J ends were trimmed by 1 base and 4 bases, with 10 bases remaining between them. The CDR3 length is 15 residues. Germline V gene data show CDR1 as LGHDT and CDR2 as YNNKEL (reference sequence). CDR3 in DNA: TGTGCCAGCAGCCAAGCAGACAGGACCACCGGGGAGCTGTTTTTT. Its protein is CASSQADRTTGELFF.

This sequence joins TRBV7-9 and TRBJ2-3; TRBD2 aligns across 10 bases. This CDR3 has 17 amino acids. V lost 5 bases, J lost 0 bases, and 8 bases stayed unmatched. The germline V gene encodes CDR1 SEHNR and CDR2 FQNEAQ (reference sequence). The CDR3 DNA reads as TGTGCCAGCAGCACCTTACTAGCGGGGCCTAGCACAGATACGCAGTATTTT. Protein: CASSTLLAGPSTDTQYF.

The chain joins TRBV19 to TRBJ1-2; TRBD1 aligns across 8 bases. Germline CDR1 reads LNHDA; CDR2 reads SQIVND (reference sequence). J was trimmed by 7 bases and V by 3 bases; bases with no gene match: 7. This CDR3 comprises 14 residues. The CDR3 loop reads CASSMSGTGGGYTF. Here the CDR3 DNA reads TGTGCCAGTAGTATGTCGGGGACAGGCGGTGGCTACACCTTC.